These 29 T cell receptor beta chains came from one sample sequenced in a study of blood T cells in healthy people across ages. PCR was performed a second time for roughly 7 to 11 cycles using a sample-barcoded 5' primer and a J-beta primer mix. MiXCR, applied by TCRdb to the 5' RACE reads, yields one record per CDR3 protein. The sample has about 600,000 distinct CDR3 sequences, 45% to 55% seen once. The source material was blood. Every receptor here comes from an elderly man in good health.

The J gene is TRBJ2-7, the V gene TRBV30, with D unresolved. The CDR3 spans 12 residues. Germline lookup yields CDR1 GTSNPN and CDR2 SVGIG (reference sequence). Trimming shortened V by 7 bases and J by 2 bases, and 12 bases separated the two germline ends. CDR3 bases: TGTGCCTCCGGGCCAACCGCCTACGAGCAGTACTTC. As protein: CASGPTAYEQYF.

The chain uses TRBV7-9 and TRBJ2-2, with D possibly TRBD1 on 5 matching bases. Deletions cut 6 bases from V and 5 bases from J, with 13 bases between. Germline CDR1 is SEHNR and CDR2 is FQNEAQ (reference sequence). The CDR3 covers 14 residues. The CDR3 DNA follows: TGTGCCAGCAGTCACGCAGGGTTGACCGGGGAGCTGTTTTTT. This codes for CASSHAGLTGELFF.

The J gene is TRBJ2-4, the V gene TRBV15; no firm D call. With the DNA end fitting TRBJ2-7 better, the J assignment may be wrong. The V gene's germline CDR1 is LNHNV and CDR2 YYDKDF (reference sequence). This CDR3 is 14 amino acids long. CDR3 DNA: TGTGCCACCAGCAGAGATGTCAGGAGTTACGAGCAGTACTTC. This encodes CATSRDVRSYEQYF.

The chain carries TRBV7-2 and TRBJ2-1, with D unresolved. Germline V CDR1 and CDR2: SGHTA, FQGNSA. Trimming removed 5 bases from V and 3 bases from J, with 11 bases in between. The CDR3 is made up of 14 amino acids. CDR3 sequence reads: CASSHRVNYNEQFF. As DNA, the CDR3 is TGTGCCAGCAGCCACCGGGTGAACTACAATGAGCAGTTCTTC. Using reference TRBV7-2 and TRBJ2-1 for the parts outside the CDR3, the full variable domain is GAGVSQSPSNKVTEKGKDVELRCDPISGHTALYWYRQSLGQGLEFLIYFQGNSAPDKSGLPSDRFSAERTGGSVSTLTIQRTQQEDSAVYLCASSHRVNYNEQFFGPGTRLTVL.

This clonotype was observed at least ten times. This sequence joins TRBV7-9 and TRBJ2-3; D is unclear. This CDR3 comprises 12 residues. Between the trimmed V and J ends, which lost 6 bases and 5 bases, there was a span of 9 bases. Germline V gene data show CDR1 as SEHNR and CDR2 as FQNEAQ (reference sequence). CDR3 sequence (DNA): TGTGCCAGCAGTTTTTTAGGAGATACGCAGTATTTT. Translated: CASSFLGDTQYF.

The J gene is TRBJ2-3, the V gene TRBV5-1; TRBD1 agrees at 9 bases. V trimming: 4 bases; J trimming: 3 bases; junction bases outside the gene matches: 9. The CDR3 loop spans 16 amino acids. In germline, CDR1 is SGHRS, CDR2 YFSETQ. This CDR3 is CASSARDRDGTDTQYF. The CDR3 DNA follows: TGCGCCAGCAGCGCCCGGGACAGGGATGGGACAGATACGCAGTATTTT.

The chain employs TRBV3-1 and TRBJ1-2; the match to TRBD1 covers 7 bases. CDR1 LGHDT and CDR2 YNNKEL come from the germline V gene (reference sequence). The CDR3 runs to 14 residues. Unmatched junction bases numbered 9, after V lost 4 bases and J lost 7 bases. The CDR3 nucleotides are TGTGCCAGCAGCCCCACCCGACAGGGCCTTGGCTACACCTTC. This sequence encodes CASSPTRQGLGYTF.

CDR3 in DNA: TGTGCCAGCACCCTACTAGCGGGAGGAAATGAGCAGTTCTTC. As protein: CASTLLAGGNEQFF. The rearrangement joins TRBV7-9 to TRBJ2-1; TRBD2 aligns across 12 bases. CDR1 is SEHNR and CDR2 is FQNEAQ in the germline V gene (reference sequence). The CDR3 runs to 14 residues. With V trimmed by 7 bases and J by 7 bases, 5 bases remained unmatched.

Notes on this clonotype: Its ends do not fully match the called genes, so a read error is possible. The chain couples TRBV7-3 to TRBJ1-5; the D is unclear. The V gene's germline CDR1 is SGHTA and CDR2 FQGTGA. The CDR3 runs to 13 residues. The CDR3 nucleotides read TGTGCCAACAGCTCTCAACGCAATCAGCCCCAGCATTTT. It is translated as CANSSQRNQPQHF.

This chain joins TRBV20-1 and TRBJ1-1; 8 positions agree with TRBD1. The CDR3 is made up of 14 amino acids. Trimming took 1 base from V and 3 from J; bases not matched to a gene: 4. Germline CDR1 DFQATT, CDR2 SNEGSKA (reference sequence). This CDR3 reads CSARVVTGDTEAFF. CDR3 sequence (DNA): TGCAGTGCTAGAGTGGTGACAGGGGACACTGAAGCTTTCTTT.

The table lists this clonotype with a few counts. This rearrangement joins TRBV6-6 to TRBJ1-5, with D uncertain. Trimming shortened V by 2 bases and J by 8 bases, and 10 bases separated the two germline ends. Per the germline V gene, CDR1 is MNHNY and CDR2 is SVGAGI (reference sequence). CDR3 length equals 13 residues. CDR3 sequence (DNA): TGTGCCAGCAGTTACGCGGCGCTGGAGCCCCAGCATTTT. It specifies CASSYAALEPQHF.

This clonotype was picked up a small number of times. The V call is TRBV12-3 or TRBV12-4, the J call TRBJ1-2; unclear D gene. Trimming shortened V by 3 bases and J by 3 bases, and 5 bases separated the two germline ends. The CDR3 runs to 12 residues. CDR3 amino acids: CASSFGYYGYTF. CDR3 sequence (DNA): TGTGCCAGCAGTTTTGGATACTATGGCTACACCTTC.

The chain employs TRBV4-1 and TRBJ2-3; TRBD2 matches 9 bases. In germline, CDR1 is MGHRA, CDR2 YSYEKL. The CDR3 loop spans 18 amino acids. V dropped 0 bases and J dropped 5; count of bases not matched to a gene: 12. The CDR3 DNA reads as TGCGCCAGCAGCCAAGATCGTGAAGCGGGGGGACTCGGAGATACGCAGTATTTT. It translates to CASSQDREAGGLGDTQYF.

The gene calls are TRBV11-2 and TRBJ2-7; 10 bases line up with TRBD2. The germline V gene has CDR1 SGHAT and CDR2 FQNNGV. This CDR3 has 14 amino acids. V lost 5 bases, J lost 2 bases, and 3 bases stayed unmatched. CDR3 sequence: CASSATSGAYEQYF. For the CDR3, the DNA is TGTGCCAGCAGCGCCACTAGCGGGGCCTACGAGCAGTACTTC.

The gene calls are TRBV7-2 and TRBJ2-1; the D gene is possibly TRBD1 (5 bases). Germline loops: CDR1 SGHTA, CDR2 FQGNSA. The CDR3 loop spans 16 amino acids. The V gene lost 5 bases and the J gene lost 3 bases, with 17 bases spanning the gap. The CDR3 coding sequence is TGTGCCAGCAGCCCTGATATTGGGCAGGGCTACAATGAGCAGTTCTTC. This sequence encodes CASSPDIGQGYNEQFF.

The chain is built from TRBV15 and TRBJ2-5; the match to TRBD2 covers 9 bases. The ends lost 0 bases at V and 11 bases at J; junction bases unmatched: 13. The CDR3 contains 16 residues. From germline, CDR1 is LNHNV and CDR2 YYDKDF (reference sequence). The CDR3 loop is CATSRDNLAGRNEQYF. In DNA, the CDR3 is TGTGCCACCAGCAGAGACAATCTAGCGGGGCGGAATGAGCAGTACTTC. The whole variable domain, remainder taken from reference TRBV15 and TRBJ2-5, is DAMVIQNPRYQVTQFGKPVTLSCSQTLNHNVMYWYQQKSSQAPKLLFHYYDKDFNNEADTPDNFQSRRPNTSFCFLDIRSPGLGDTAMYLCATSRDNLAGRNEQYFGPGTRLLVL.

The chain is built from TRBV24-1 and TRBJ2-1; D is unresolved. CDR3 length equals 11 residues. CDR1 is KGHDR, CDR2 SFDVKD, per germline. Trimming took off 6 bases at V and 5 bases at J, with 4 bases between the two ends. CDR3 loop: CATSNNNEQFF. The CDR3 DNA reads TGTGCCACCAGTAATAACAATGAGCAGTTCTTC.

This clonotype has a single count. CDR3 amino acids: CASSPTDRFLFF. CDR3 nucleotides: TGTGCCAGCAGTCCCACGGACAGGTTCCTGTTTTTT. The chain uses TRBV12-3 or TRBV12-4 and TRBJ1-4; 7 nucleotides match TRBD1. CDR3 length equals 12 residues. V lost 5 bases and J lost 14; bases outside the gene matches: 8.

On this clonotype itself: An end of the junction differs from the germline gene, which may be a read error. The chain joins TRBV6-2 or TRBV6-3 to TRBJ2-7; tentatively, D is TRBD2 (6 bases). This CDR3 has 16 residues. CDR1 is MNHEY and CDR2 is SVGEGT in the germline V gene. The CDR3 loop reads CASSYGRGLRSFEQYF. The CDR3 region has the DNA TGTGCCAGCAGTTACGGGCGGGGTCTCAGATCCTTCGAGCAGTACTTC.

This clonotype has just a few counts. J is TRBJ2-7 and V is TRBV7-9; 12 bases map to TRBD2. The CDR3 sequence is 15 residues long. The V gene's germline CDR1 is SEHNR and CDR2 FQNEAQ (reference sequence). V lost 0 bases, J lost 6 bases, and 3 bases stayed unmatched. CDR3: CASSLAASGRGEQYF. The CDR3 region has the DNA TGTGCCAGCAGCTTAGCGGCTAGCGGGAGGGGCGAGCAGTACTTC.

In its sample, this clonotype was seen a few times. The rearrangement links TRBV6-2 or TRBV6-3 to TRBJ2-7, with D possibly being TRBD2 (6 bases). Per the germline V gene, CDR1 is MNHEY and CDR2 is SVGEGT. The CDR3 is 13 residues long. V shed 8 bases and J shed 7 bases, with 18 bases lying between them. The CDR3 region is CASRGDFAGEQYF. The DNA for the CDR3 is TGTGCCAGCCGTGGGGACTTTGCGGGTGAGCAGTACTTC.

The CDR3 loop reads CSVVWLVVRNEQFF. The CDR3 DNA reads as TGCAGCGTTGTCTGGCTAGTCGTGCGCAATGAGCAGTTCTTC. This rearrangement joins TRBV29-1 to TRBJ2-1; D remains ambiguous. Trimming took off 4 bases at V and 6 bases at J, with 16 bases between the two ends. The CDR3 loop spans 14 amino acids. Per germline, CDR1 SQVTM and CDR2 ANQGSEA.

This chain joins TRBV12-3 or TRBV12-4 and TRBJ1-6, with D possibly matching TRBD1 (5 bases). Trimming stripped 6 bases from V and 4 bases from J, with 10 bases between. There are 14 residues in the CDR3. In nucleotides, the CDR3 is TGTGCCAGCAGATACGACAGTTATAATTCACCCCTCCACTTT. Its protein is CASRYDSYNSPLHF.

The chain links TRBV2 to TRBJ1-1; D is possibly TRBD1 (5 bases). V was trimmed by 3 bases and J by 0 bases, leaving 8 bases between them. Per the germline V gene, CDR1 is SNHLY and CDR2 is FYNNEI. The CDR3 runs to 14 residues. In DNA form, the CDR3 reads TGTGCCAGCAGTGATGGGGGGGTGAACACTGAAGCTTTCTTT. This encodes CASSDGGVNTEAFF.

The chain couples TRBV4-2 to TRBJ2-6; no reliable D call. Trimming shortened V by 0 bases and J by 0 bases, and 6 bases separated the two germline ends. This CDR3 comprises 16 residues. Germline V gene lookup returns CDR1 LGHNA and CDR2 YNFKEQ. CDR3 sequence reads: CASSQDHSSGANVLTF. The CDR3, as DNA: TGTGCCAGCAGCCAAGATCATAGCTCTGGGGCCAACGTCCTGACTTTC.

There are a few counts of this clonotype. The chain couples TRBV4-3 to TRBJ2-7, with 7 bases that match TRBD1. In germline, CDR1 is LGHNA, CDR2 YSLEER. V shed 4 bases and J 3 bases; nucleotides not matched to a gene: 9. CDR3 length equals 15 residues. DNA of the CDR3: TGCGCCAGCAGCCGAAACCGGGACAGAGGCTACGAGCAGTACTTC. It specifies CASSRNRDRGYEQYF.

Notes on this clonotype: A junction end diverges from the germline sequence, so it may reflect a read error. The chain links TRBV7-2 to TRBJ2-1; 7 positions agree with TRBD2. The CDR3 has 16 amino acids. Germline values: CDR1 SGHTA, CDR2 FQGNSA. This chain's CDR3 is CASSLGSGVYYNEQLF. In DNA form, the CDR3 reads TGTGCCAGCAGCTTAGGGAGCGGGGTCTACTACAATGAGCAGTTGTTC. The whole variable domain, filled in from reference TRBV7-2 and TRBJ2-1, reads GAGVSQSPSNKVTEKGKDVELRCDPISGHTALYWYRQSLGQGLEFLIYFQGNSAPDKSGLPSDRFSAERTGGSVSTLTIQRTQQEDSAVYLCASSLGSGVYYNEQLFGPGTRLTVL.

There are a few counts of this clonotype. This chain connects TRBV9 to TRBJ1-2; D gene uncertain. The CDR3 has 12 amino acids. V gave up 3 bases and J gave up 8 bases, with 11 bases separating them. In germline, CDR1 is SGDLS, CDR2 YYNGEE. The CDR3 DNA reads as TGTGCCAGCAGCGCCGTAAAAGGGGGCTACACCTTC. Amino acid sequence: CASSAVKGGYTF.

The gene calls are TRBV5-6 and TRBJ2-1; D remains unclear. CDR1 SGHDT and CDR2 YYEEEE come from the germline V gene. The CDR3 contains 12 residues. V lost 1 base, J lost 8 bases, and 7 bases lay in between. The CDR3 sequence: CASSLIWDEQFF. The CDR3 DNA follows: TGTGCCAGCAGCTTGATTTGGGATGAGCAGTTCTTC.